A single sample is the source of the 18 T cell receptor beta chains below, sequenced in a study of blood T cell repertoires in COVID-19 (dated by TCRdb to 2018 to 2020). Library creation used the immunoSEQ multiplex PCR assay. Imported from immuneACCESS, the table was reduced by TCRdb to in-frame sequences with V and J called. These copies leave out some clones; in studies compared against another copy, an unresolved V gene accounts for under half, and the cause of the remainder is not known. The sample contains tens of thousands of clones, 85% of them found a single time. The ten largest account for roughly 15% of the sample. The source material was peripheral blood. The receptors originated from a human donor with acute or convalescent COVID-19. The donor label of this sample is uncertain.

CDR3 coding DNA: TGTGCCAGCAAACTAGGGGGCCAACCCACTGAAGCTTTCTTT. Translating gives CASKLGGQPTEAFF. The chain links TRBV6-5 to TRBJ1-1; 7 bases line up with TRBD1. The CDR3 is 14 residues long. The germline gives CDR1 MNHEY, CDR2 SVGAGI. The trim removed 7 bases at V and 4 bases at J, leaving 9 bases unmatched.

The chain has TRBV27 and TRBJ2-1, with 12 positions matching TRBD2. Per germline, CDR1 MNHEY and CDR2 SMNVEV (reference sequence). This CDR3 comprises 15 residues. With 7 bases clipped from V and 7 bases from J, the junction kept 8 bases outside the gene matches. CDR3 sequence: CASNLLAGGRNEQFF. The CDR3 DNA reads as TGTGCCAGCAACCTCCTAGCGGGGGGGCGGAATGAGCAGTTCTTC.

In nucleotides, the CDR3 is TGTGCCAGCGGAAATACAGGGTCGAAGGAGACCCAGTACTTC. It encodes CASGNTGSKETQYF. This chain connects TRBV5-6 to TRBJ2-5; maybe TRBD1 (6 bases). V was pared by 7 bases and J by 5 bases, with 18 bases between. Germline V gives CDR1 SGHDT, CDR2 YYEEEE. CDR3 length: 14 amino acids.

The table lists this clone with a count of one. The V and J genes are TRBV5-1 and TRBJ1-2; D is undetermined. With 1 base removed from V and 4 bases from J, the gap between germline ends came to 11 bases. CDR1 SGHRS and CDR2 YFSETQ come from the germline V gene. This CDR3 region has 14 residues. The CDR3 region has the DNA TGCGCCAGCAGCTTGTCCCAGACAAGCTATGGCTACACCTTC. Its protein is CASSLSQTSYGYTF.

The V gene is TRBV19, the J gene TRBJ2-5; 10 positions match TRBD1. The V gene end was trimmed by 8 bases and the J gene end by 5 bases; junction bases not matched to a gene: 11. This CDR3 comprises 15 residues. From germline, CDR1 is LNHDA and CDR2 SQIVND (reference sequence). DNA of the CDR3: TGTGCCAGTCGGGCCGGACAGGGGGTATCGGAGACCCAGTACTTC. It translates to CASRAGQGVSETQYF.

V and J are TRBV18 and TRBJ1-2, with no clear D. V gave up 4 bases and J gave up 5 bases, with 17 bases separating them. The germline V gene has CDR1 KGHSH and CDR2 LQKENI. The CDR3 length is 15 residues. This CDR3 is CASSQTESLLYGYTF. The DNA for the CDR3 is TGTGCCAGCTCACAAACCGAGTCCTTATTATATGGCTACACCTTC.

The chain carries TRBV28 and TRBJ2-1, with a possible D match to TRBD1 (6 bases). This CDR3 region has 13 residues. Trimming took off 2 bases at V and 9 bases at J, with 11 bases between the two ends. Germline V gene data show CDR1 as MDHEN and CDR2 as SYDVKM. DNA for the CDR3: TGTGCCAGCAGTTTACCGCAGGGGCTTGAGCAGTTCTTC. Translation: CASSLPQGLEQFF.

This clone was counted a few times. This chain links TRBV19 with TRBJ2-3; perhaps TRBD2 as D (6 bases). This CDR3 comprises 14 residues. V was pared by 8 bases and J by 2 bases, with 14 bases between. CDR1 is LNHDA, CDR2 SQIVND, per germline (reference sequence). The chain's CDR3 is CASQAGGNTDTQYF. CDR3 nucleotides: TGTGCCAGTCAAGCGGGTGGAAACACAGATACGCAGTATTTT.

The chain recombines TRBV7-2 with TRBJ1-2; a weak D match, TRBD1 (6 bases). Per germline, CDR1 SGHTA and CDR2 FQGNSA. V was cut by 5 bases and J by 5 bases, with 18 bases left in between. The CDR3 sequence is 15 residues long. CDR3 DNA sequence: TGTGCCAGCAGCGCCTTCTCCAGGGGTGTATATGGCTACACCTTC. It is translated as CASSAFSRGVYGYTF.

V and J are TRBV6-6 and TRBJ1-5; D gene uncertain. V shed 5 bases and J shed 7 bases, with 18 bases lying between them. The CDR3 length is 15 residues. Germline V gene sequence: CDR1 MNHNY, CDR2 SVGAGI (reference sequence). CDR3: CASSREGDLGQPQHF. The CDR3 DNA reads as TGTGCCAGCAGTCGGGAGGGAGATCTGGGACAGCCCCAGCATTTT.

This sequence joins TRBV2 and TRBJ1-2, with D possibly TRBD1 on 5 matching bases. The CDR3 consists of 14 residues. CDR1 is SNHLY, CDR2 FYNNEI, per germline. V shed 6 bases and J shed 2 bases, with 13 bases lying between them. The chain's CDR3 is CASSTDTINYGYTF. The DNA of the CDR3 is TGTGCCAGCAGCACGGACACCATAAACTATGGCTACACCTTC. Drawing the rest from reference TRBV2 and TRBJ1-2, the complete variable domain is EPEVTQTPSHQVTQMGQEVILRCVPISNHLYFYWYRQILGQKVEFLVSFYNNEISEKSEIFDDQFSVERPDGSNFTLKIRSTKLEDSAMYFCASSTDTINYGYTFGSGTRLTVV.

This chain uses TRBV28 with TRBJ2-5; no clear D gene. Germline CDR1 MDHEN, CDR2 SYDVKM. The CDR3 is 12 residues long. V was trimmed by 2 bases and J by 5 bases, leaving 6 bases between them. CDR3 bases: TGTGCCAGCAGTTTAACTCGGGAGACCCAGTACTTC. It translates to CASSLTRETQYF.

The CDR3 nucleotides are TGTGCCAGCAGCGGGAGACAGGCCGCAAGAGACACCATATATTTT. Translating it yields CASSGRQAARDTIYF. The genes are TRBV9 and TRBJ1-3; D perhaps matches TRBD1 (6 bases). Per the germline V gene, CDR1 is SGDLS and CDR2 is YYNGEE. V was trimmed by 3 bases and J by 8 bases, leaving 18 bases between them. CDR3 length: 15 residues.

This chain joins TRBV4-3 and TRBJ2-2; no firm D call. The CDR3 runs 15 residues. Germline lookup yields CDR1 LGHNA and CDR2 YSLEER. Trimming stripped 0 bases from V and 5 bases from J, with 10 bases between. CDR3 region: CASSQDYAATGELFF. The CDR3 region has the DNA TGCGCCAGCAGCCAAGATTATGCTGCGACCGGGGAGCTGTTTTTT.

This CDR3 is CASSGNQPQHF. The CDR3 DNA reads as TGTGCCAGCAGCGGCAATCAGCCCCAGCATTTT. This chain uses TRBV28 with TRBJ1-5; unclear D gene. V was pared by 6 bases and J by 2 bases, with 2 bases between. CDR1 and CDR2 (germline): MDHEN, SYDVKM. There are 11 residues in the CDR3.

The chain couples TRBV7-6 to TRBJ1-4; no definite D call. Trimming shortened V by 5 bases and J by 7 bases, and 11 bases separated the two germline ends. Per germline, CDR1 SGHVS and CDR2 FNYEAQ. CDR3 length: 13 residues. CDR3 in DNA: TGTGCCAGCAGCCCCCGTACGGGTGAAAAACTGTTTTTT. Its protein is CASSPRTGEKLFF.

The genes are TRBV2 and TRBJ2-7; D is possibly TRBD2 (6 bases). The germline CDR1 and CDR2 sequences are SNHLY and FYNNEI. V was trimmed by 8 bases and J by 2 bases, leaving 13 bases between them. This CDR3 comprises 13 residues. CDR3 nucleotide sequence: TGTGCCAGCGGCGGGGACTTTACCTACGAGCAGTACTTC. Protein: CASGGDFTYEQYF.

The CDR3 reads CASRSGQGKVYMGAEAFF. As DNA, the CDR3 is TGTGCCAGCAGATCCGGACAGGGGAAGGTGTATATGGGTGCTGAAGCTTTCTTT. The chain carries TRBV7-9 and TRBJ1-1; 9 bases align to TRBD1. Germline V gives CDR1 SEHNR, CDR2 FQNEAQ (reference sequence). The CDR3 runs 18 residues. Trimming took 6 bases from V and 6 from J; bases not matched to a gene: 20.